This T cell receptor beta chain originates from a study of T cell responses to AZD1222 COVID-19 vaccine. The CDR3 has 12 residues. Per the germline V gene, CDR1 is SGHNT and CDR2 is YENEEA. V was pared by 5 bases and J by 4 bases, with 8 bases between. The data were produced by immunoSEQ multiplex PCR, yet TCRdb's version contains in-frame clones alone and is incomplete. The data show roughly 100,000 clones, about 85% seen once. The source was peripheral blood, collected 28 days after the second AZD1222 dose. The V gene is TRBV11-3, the J gene TRBJ1-1; perhaps TRBD1 as D (6 bases). The sequence was obtained from an adult who received the AZD1222 COVID-19 vaccine. CDR3 sequence reads: CASSQGSTEAFF. CDR3 bases: TGTGCCAGCAGCCAGGGGAGCACTGAAGCTTTCTTT.